What follows are 9 T cell receptor beta chains derived from one specimen sequenced in a study of CD8 T cells in ankylosing spondylitis (dated by TCRdb to the late 2010s). Summary of the overall study and its limitations: A TCR beta motif made up of eight or nine highly homologous amino acid variants appeared to be characteristic of blood from ankylosing spondylitis patients.

Library preparation employed 5' RACE. Sequencing was performed on an Illumina HiSeq 2500. In TCRdb, the public reads were trimmed at Q25 with fastp and aligned with MiXCR, with productive beta chains retained. Here each entry gathers all rows of one CDR3 protein and keeps the most common genes and DNA. This sample has fewer than 650,000 distinct CDR3 sequences in its table, and approximately 11% of those were observed once. Under 7.5% of the sample belongs to the ten largest clones. These receptors have no identified antigens. Source material: blood, either unsorted or a sorted T cell fraction (not recorded which). These receptors all stem from a male donor with ankylosing spondylitis.

The chain recombines TRBV20-1 with TRBJ2-3, with 11 bases lining up with TRBD2. Germline V CDR1 and CDR2: DFQATT, SNEGSKA (reference sequence). The CDR3 loop spans 15 amino acids. The CDR3 nucleotides are TGCAGCTTCCTAGCGGGAGGCACTAGCACAGATACGCAGTATTTT. Translation gives CSFLAGGTSTDTQYF.

This clonotype was seen a handful of times. The V gene is TRBV24-1, the J gene TRBJ2-1; TRBD2 matches 11 bases. V was pared by 8 bases and J by 6 bases, with 8 bases of the junction left unmatched. The CDR3 is made up of 15 amino acids. From germline, CDR1 is KGHDR and CDR2 SFDVKD. The CDR3 DNA follows: TGTGCCACCAATACGGCTAGCGGGAGGCCCAATGAGCAGTTCTTC. It is translated as CATNTASGRPNEQFF.

This clonotype was observed a few times. V gene TRBV9 combines with J gene TRBJ2-1; 7 positions agree with TRBD2. J lost 6 bases, V lost 0 bases, and 6 bases had no gene match. Germline values: CDR1 SGDLS, CDR2 YYNGEE. This CDR3 is built from 15 residues. CDR3 region: CASSVEAGSVNEQFF. The DNA of the CDR3 is TGTGCCAGCAGCGTAGAAGCGGGGAGCGTCAATGAGCAGTTCTTC.

In this sample, this clonotype turned up many times. J is TRBJ2-2 and V is TRBV3-1, with unresolved D. Trimming stripped 3 bases from V and 4 bases from J, with 6 bases between. Per the germline V gene, CDR1 is LGHDT and CDR2 is YNNKEL (reference sequence). CDR3 size: 13 residues. Here the CDR3 reads CASSQDPTGELFF. The DNA of the CDR3 is TGTGCCAGCAGCCAGGATCCCACCGGGGAGCTGTTTTTT.

This clonotype has only a few counts. The rearrangement joins TRBV7-2 to TRBJ2-1, with TRBD2 identical over 10 bases. Germline V gene lookup returns CDR1 SGHTA and CDR2 FQGNSA. CDR3 size: 17 residues. The junction had 7 bases not matched to a gene; V was cut back by 2 bases and J by 3 bases. This CDR3 is CASSLWLAGDFYNEQFF. In DNA form, the CDR3 reads TGTGCCAGCAGCTTATGGCTAGCGGGAGACTTCTACAATGAGCAGTTCTTC.

Ten or more counts support this clonotype. The J gene is TRBJ1-4, the V gene TRBV5-1; D is possibly TRBD1 (5 bases). V lost 4 bases to trimming and J lost 5 bases, with 12 bases between them. The CDR3 consists of 14 residues. Per the germline V gene, CDR1 is SGHRS and CDR2 is YFSETQ. The CDR3 DNA is TGCGCCAGCAGCCAGGGAAGGGGAAATGAAAAACTGTTTTTT. It codes for CASSQGRGNEKLFF.

This clonotype appeared many times. This chain joins TRBV5-1 and TRBJ2-7; D not resolved. V was trimmed by 0 bases and J by 1 base, leaving 8 bases between them. Germline CDR1 is SGHRS and CDR2 is YFSETQ. This CDR3 region has 14 residues. CDR3 region: CASSLAQDSYEQYF. The CDR3 DNA reads as TGCGCCAGCAGCTTGGCCCAAGATTCCTACGAGCAGTACTTC.

This clonotype came up many times. The chain carries TRBV5-1 and TRBJ2-1; 8 nucleotides line up with TRBD1. Germline loops: CDR1 SGHRS, CDR2 YFSETQ. CDR3 length: 14 residues. J lost 5 bases, V lost 0 bases, and 1 base had no gene match. CDR3 nucleotide sequence: TGCGCCAGCAGCTTGGCAGGGGGCCACAATGAGCAGTTCTTC. Protein product: CASSLAGGHNEQFF.

This clonotype was counted many times. The rearrangement uses TRBV12-3 or TRBV12-4 and TRBJ1-1; D is unresolved. Deletions cut 6 bases from V and 0 bases from J, with 11 bases between. CDR3 size: 14 residues. As DNA, the CDR3 is TGTGCCAGCAGCTTCGACGGTCTGAACACTGAAGCTTTCTTT. Translated, it gives CASSFDGLNTEAFF.